This is a list of T cell receptor beta chains from one sample in a study of blood T cell repertoires in COVID-19. The data were produced by immunoSEQ multiplex PCR, yet TCRdb's version contains in-frame clones alone and is incomplete. The sample has about 190,000 clones; 70% to 90% are singletons. Sequenced input: peripheral blood. These TCRs come from a woman aged 35 to 49 who had recovered from COVID-19. Each CDR3 is given with its conserved first and last residue. The order of the fields is clone size, D gene, V gene, J gene, CDR3 DNA, CDR3 protein. D genes are given only for firm matches. Clone size, where shown, is once, few, many, or a class for clones that have expanded.

clone size: -
D gene: TRBD2
V gene: TRBV24-1
J gene: TRBJ2-7
CDR3 DNA: TGTGCCACCAGTGGGGAGGGGCGGCAGGGTGACTACGAGCAGTACTTC
CDR3 protein: CATSGEGRQGDYEQYF

clone size: once
D gene: -
V gene: TRBV9
J gene: TRBJ1-1
CDR3 DNA: TGTGCCAGCAGTCTAACAGTGAACACTGAAGCTTTCTTT
CDR3 protein: CASSLTVNTEAFF

clone size: once
D gene: -
V gene: TRBV11-3
J gene: TRBJ2-1
CDR3 DNA: TGTGCCAGCAGCTTCGGACTCGACCCCAATGAGCAGTTCTTC
CDR3 protein: CASSFGLDPNEQFF

clone size: -
D gene: -
V gene: TRBV15
J gene: TRBJ1-2
CDR3 DNA: TGTGCCACCAGCAGAACCTCCCATTCCGGGGGGATCTATGGCTACACCTTC
CDR3 protein: CATSRTSHSGGIYGYTF

clone size: once
D gene: TRBD1
V gene: TRBV27
J gene: TRBJ2-6
CDR3 DNA: TGTGCCAGCAGTACCTACCGGGACAGGGTTCTCCCTGGGGCCAACGTCCTGACTTTC
CDR3 protein: CASSTYRDRVLPGANVLTF

clone size: -
D gene: -
V gene: TRBV19
J gene: TRBJ1-6
CDR3 DNA: TGTGCCAGTAGAGAGGTGAGACCCGATAATTCACCCCTCCACTTT
CDR3 protein: CASREVRPDNSPLHF

clone size: -
D gene: -
V gene: TRBV6-5
J gene: TRBJ1-2
CDR3 DNA: TGTGCCAGCACCTCACGGGGGGGGTTCTATGGCTACACCTTC
CDR3 protein: CASTSRGGFYGYTF

clone size: once
D gene: -
V gene: TRBV12-3/TRBV12-4
J gene: TRBJ2-5
CDR3 DNA: TGTGCCACTGGATCAGACTGGGAGACCCAGTACTTC
CDR3 protein: CATGSDWETQYF

clone size: -
D gene: -
V gene: TRBV7-9
J gene: TRBJ2-5
CDR3 DNA: TGTGCCAGCAGCTTAGATGACTTGGCTTGGACTACCCAAGAGACCCAGTACTTC
CDR3 protein: CASSLDDLAWTTQETQYF

clone size: -
D gene: -
V gene: TRBV7-9
J gene: TRBJ2-2
CDR3 DNA: TGTGCCAGCAGCTCCCCAGGGGTTCGGTGGACCGGGGAGCTGTTTTTT
CDR3 protein: CASSSPGVRWTGELFF

clone size: -
D gene: -
V gene: TRBV25-1
J gene: TRBJ2-5
CDR3 DNA: TGTGCCAGCGGCCGTGATCACCAAGAGACCCAGTACTTC
CDR3 protein: CASGRDHQETQYF

clone size: -
D gene: TRBD2
V gene: TRBV7-6
J gene: TRBJ2-3
CDR3 DNA: TGTGCCAGCAGCTCGAGCGGGAGCGCCGCAGATACGCAGTATTTT
CDR3 protein: CASSSSGSAADTQYF

clone size: -
D gene: TRBD1
V gene: TRBV6-5
J gene: TRBJ1-2
CDR3 DNA: TGTGCCAGCAGTTCCCGGGACAGGGCGTATGGCTACACCTTC
CDR3 protein: CASSSRDRAYGYTF

clone size: -
D gene: -
V gene: TRBV5-1
J gene: TRBJ1-3
CDR3 DNA: TGCGCCAGCAGCTCGGAGGGCGGGAACACCATATATTTT
CDR3 protein: CASSSEGGNTIYF

clone size: -
D gene: -
V gene: TRBV3-1/TRBV3-2
J gene: TRBJ2-7
CDR3 DNA: TGTGCCAGCAGCCTCGGGGTTTCCTACGAGCAGTACTTC
CDR3 protein: CASSLGVSYEQYF

clone size: -
D gene: -
V gene: TRBV7-9
J gene: TRBJ2-2
CDR3 DNA: TGTGCCAGCAGCTCCAGGGTGGGCACCGGGGAGCTGTTTTTT
CDR3 protein: CASSSRVGTGELFF

clone size: -
D gene: -
V gene: TRBV12-5
J gene: TRBJ2-3
CDR3 DNA: TGTGCTAGTGGTTTCTCTATTAGCACAGATACGCAGTATTTT
CDR3 protein: CASGFSISTDTQYF

clone size: -
D gene: TRBD1
V gene: TRBV28
J gene: TRBJ2-4
CDR3 DNA: TGTGCCAGCAGTACAGGGGGCCAAAACATTCAGTACTTC
CDR3 protein: CASSTGGQNIQYF

clone size: once
D gene: TRBD2
V gene: TRBV3-1/TRBV3-2
J gene: TRBJ2-7
CDR3 DNA: TGTGCCAGCAGCCATGGGACTAGCGGGCCCTACTACGAGCAGTACTTC
CDR3 protein: CASSHGTSGPYYEQYF

clone size: once
D gene: TRBD1
V gene: TRBV23-1
J gene: TRBJ1-2
CDR3 DNA: TGCGCCAGCAGTCAATCGAGTGGGACAGGGGCTTGGGGCTACACCTTC
CDR3 protein: CASSQSSGTGAWGYTF

clone size: -
D gene: -
V gene: TRBV6-5
J gene: TRBJ2-5
CDR3 DNA: TGTGCCAGCGGGCGCCACCAAGAGACCCAGTACTTC
CDR3 protein: CASGRHQETQYF

clone size: -
D gene: TRBD2
V gene: TRBV5-6
J gene: TRBJ2-1
CDR3 DNA: TGTGCCAGCAGGCGACTAGCGGGAGAGCTAAATGAGCAGTTCTTC
CDR3 protein: CASRRLAGELNEQFF

clone size: few
D gene: -
V gene: TRBV6-5
J gene: TRBJ1-4
CDR3 DNA: TGTGCCAGCAGTTCACCGGGGGTCCCTGAAAAACTGTTTTTT
CDR3 protein: CASSSPGVPEKLFF

clone size: -
D gene: -
V gene: TRBV16
J gene: TRBJ1-2
CDR3 DNA: TGTGCCAGCAGCCAACCCGGACAGAACTATGGCTACACCTTC
CDR3 protein: CASSQPGQNYGYTF

clone size: -
D gene: TRBD2
V gene: TRBV3-1/TRBV3-2
J gene: TRBJ2-3
CDR3 DNA: TGTGCCAGCAGCCAAGGGGTCTCTAGCGGGAGGTCCACAGATACGCAGTATTTT
CDR3 protein: CASSQGVSSGRSTDTQYF

clone size: -
D gene: TRBD1
V gene: TRBV19
J gene: TRBJ1-2
CDR3 DNA: TGTGCCAGTAGGAGGGGACAGGGCGGCTATGGCTACACCTTC
CDR3 protein: CASRRGQGGYGYTF

clone size: -
D gene: -
V gene: TRBV27
J gene: TRBJ2-5
CDR3 DNA: TGTGCCAGCAGACCCCTAGGGGTTAGTGAGACCCAGTACTTC
CDR3 protein: CASRPLGVSETQYF

clone size: -
D gene: -
V gene: TRBV5-5
J gene: TRBJ1-2
CDR3 DNA: TGTGCCAGCAGCGTGGACAGTAACTATGGCTACACCTTC
CDR3 protein: CASSVDSNYGYTF

clone size: -
D gene: TRBD1
V gene: TRBV7-6
J gene: TRBJ2-3
CDR3 DNA: TGTGCCAGCAGCCGGACAGGGGATAGGAGCACAGATACGCAGTATTTT
CDR3 protein: CASSRTGDRSTDTQYF

clone size: -
D gene: TRBD2
V gene: TRBV7-9
J gene: TRBJ2-1
CDR3 DNA: TGTGCCAGCAGCCCAGCGGGAAGGAATGAGCAGTTCTTC
CDR3 protein: CASSPAGRNEQFF

clone size: -
D gene: -
V gene: TRBV7-8
J gene: TRBJ2-3
CDR3 DNA: TGTGCCAGCAGCTTAATGGGCCAGGGGAGTACAGATACGCAGTATTTT
CDR3 protein: CASSLMGQGSTDTQYF

clone size: -
D gene: TRBD1
V gene: TRBV18
J gene: TRBJ2-1
CDR3 DNA: TGTGCCAGCTCTTCCGGGACAGGGCTCAATGAGCAGTTCTTC
CDR3 protein: CASSSGTGLNEQFF

clone size: few
D gene: -
V gene: TRBV7-9
J gene: TRBJ1-1
CDR3 DNA: TGTGCCAGCAGCCCCGGGACAAACACTGAAGCTTTCTTT
CDR3 protein: CASSPGTNTEAFF

clone size: -
D gene: TRBD1
V gene: TRBV27
J gene: TRBJ1-6
CDR3 DNA: TGTGCCAGCAGTTTATGGGTTCGGACAGGGAATTCACCCCTCCACTTT
CDR3 protein: CASSLWVRTGNSPLHF

clone size: -
D gene: -
V gene: TRBV24-1
J gene: TRBJ1-3
CDR3 DNA: TGTGCCACCAGTGACCCGACTGACTCTGGAAACACCATATATTTT
CDR3 protein: CATSDPTDSGNTIYF

clone size: -
D gene: -
V gene: TRBV15
J gene: TRBJ1-1
CDR3 DNA: TGTGCCACCAGCAGTTCCACAGGGTGGGGTAAATCTGAAGCTTTCTTT
CDR3 protein: CATSSSTGWGKSEAFF

clone size: -
D gene: TRBD2
V gene: TRBV7-3
J gene: TRBJ2-3
CDR3 DNA: TGTGCCAGCGGGCTAGCGGGCGCAGATACGCAGTATTTT
CDR3 protein: CASGLAGADTQYF

clone size: -
D gene: TRBD2
V gene: TRBV28
J gene: TRBJ2-7
CDR3 DNA: TGTGCCAGCAGTTTCCCGACTAGCGGTTACGAGCAGTACTTC
CDR3 protein: CASSFPTSGYEQYF

clone size: -
D gene: -
V gene: TRBV30
J gene: TRBJ1-1
CDR3 DNA: TGTGCCTGGAGTGTATTCGCAGTTAACACTGAAGCTTTCTTT
CDR3 protein: CAWSVFAVNTEAFF

clone size: -
D gene: TRBD1
V gene: TRBV29-1
J gene: TRBJ1-1
CDR3 DNA: TGCAGCGCCCTCAGGACAGGGGGAAACTCTGAAGCTTTCTTT
CDR3 protein: CSALRTGGNSEAFF

clone size: -
D gene: -
V gene: TRBV18
J gene: TRBJ1-1
CDR3 DNA: TGTGCCAGCTCACCGCCGACTTTGAACACTGAAGCTTTCTTT
CDR3 protein: CASSPPTLNTEAFF

clone size: -
D gene: TRBD1
V gene: TRBV7-9
J gene: TRBJ2-5
CDR3 DNA: TGTGCCAGCAGCTTACCCCAGGGACAGGGAGGCGACCAAGAGACCCAGTACTTC
CDR3 protein: CASSLPQGQGGDQETQYF

clone size: -
D gene: -
V gene: TRBV27
J gene: TRBJ1-2
CDR3 DNA: TGTGCCAGCAAGGAGGGGGGGAAAGGCTACACCTTC
CDR3 protein: CASKEGGKGYTF

clone size: -
D gene: -
V gene: TRBV4-1
J gene: TRBJ1-2
CDR3 DNA: TGCGCCAGCAGCCAAGAGTACACAGGACCTAACTATGGCTACACCTTC
CDR3 protein: CASSQEYTGPNYGYTF

clone size: few
D gene: -
V gene: TRBV7-9
J gene: TRBJ2-7
CDR3 DNA: TGTGCCAGCGGAAGGGGTTTACGAACTGATAGATACTCCTACGAGCAGTACTTC
CDR3 protein: CASGRGLRTDRYSYEQYF

clone size: -
D gene: -
V gene: TRBV13
J gene: TRBJ1-1
CDR3 DNA: TGTGCCAGCAGCCCTTCTTACGGGAACACTGAAGCTTTCTTT
CDR3 protein: CASSPSYGNTEAFF

clone size: once
D gene: -
V gene: TRBV28
J gene: TRBJ2-5
CDR3 DNA: TGTGCCAGCAGGTGGACAAGCCAAGAGACCCAGTACTTC
CDR3 protein: CASRWTSQETQYF

clone size: -
D gene: -
V gene: TRBV18
J gene: TRBJ2-4
CDR3 DNA: TGTGCCAGCTCACCATCAAGTGGAGAAAACATTCAGTACTTC
CDR3 protein: CASSPSSGENIQYF

clone size: -
D gene: TRBD2
V gene: TRBV24-1
J gene: TRBJ2-7
CDR3 DNA: TGTGCCACCAGTGAGTCGGGGGGGGAGCAGTACTTC
CDR3 protein: CATSESGGEQYF

clone size: -
D gene: TRBD1
V gene: TRBV6-5
J gene: TRBJ2-7
CDR3 DNA: TGTGCCAGCCCGCAGGGGGCGGGCTACGAGCAGTACTTC
CDR3 protein: CASPQGAGYEQYF

clone size: few
D gene: -
V gene: TRBV6-5
J gene: TRBJ1-5
CDR3 DNA: TGTGCCAGCCTACCCACGGGGAATCAGCCCCAGCATTTT
CDR3 protein: CASLPTGNQPQHF

clone size: once
D gene: -
V gene: TRBV30
J gene: TRBJ1-2
CDR3 DNA: TGTGCCTGGAGTCATAACTCGGGGTACGGCTACACCTTC
CDR3 protein: CAWSHNSGYGYTF

clone size: -
D gene: TRBD1
V gene: TRBV6-6
J gene: TRBJ2-4
CDR3 DNA: TGTGCCAGCAGTTCCGTCGACAGGGATTATAGCATTCAGTACTTC
CDR3 protein: CASSSVDRDYSIQYF

clone size: -
D gene: TRBD2
V gene: TRBV4-1
J gene: TRBJ2-7
CDR3 DNA: TGCGCCAGCAGCCAAGACGCGGGGGGCTACTACGAGCAGTACTTC
CDR3 protein: CASSQDAGGYYEQYF